This TCR beta chain was identified during a study of cytomegalovirus exposure and HLA in healthy donors. Findings and caveats of the study: Most TCR beta V segments were productive about 90% or about 30% of the time in an earlier analysis. Excluded were some V segments that proved indistinguishable, including TRBV6-2 and TRBV6-3.

Primers included in the PCR were 60 Vbeta and 13 Jbeta primers. TCRdb keeps only in-frame clones here, not all; method: immunoSEQ multiplex PCR. The table includes approximately 120,000 clones, around 80% detected once. V was shortened by 0 bases and J by 8 bases, with 6 bases between the two germline ends. CDR3 length: 12 amino acids. Looked up from germline, CDR1 is SGDLS and CDR2 is YYNGEE. Concerning this clone: Antigen: not known.

The origin of this receptor is a woman in her thirties in good health and CMV-seronegative. The V and J genes are TRBV9 and TRBJ2-4, with D perhaps matching TRBD2 (5 bases). The sample consisted of PBMCs. This CDR3 is CASSVGGDIQYF. The CDR3, as DNA: TGTGCCAGCAGCGTAGGGGGAGACATTCAGTACTTC.